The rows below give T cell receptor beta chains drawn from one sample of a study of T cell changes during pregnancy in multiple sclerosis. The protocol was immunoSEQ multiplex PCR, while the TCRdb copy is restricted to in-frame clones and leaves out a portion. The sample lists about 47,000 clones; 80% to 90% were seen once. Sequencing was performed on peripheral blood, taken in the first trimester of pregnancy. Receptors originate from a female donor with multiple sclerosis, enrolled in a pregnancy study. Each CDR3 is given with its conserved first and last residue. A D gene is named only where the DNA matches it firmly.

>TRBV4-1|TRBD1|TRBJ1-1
CASSQAREQGGTEAFF
TGCGCCAGCAGCCAAGCCCGGGAACAGGGGGGCACTGAAGCTTTCTTT
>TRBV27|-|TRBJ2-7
CASSLEYEQYF
TGTGCCAGCAGTTTAGAGTACGAGCAGTACTTC
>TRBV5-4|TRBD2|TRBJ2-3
CASGRGSGTDTQYF
TGTGCCAGCGGGCGGGGGTCGGGCACAGATACGCAGTATTTT
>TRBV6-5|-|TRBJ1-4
CATSHHLDEKLFF
TGTGCCACCTCTCACCACCTAGATGAAAAACTGTTTTTT
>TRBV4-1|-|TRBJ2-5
CASSLVIGETQYF
TGCGCCAGCAGCTTAGTGATCGGGGAGACCCAGTACTTC
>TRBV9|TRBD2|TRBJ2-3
CASSVGRGGDTDTQYF
TGTGCCAGCAGCGTAGGTCGCGGGGGGGACACAGATACGCAGTATTTT
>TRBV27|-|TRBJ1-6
CASSPNRAAHSPLHF
TGTGCCAGCAGTCCGAACAGGGCGGCCCATTCACCCCTCCACTTT
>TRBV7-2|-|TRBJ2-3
CASSPRRESTDTQYF
TGTGCCAGCAGCCCAAGGAGAGAATCCACAGATACGCAGTATTTT
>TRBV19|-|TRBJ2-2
CASFGAGELFF
TGTGCCAGTTTCGGAGCCGGGGAGCTGTTTTTT
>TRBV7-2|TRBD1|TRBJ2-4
CASSVRQGAIQYF
TGTGCCAGCAGCGTCCGACAGGGGGCCATTCAGTACTTC
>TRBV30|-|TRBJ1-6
CAWSTARDRNSPLHF
TGTGCCTGGAGTACCGCCAGGGATCGAAATTCACCCCTCCACTTT
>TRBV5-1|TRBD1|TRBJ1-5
CASSLGTGGRNQPQHF
TGCGCCAGCAGCTTGGGGACAGGGGGGAGAAATCAGCCCCAGCATTTT
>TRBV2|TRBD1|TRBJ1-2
CASSTGGDGYTF
TGTGCCAGCAGTACAGGGGGAGATGGCTACACCTTC
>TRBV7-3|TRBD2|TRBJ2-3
CASSLTFAGGSGDTQYF
TGTGCCAGCAGCTTAACGTTCGCGGGGGGGAGTGGAGATACGCAGTATTTT
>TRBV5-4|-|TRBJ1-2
CASTSVITIGYTF
TGTGCCAGCACCTCGGTGATAACTATTGGCTACACCTTC
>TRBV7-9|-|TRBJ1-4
CASSLGFRGGEKLFF
TGTGCCAGCAGCCTGGGGTTTAGGGGAGGTGAAAAACTGTTTTTT
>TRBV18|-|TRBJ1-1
CASSERQGGTEAFF
TGTGCCAGCTCAGAGAGGCAGGGAGGTACTGAAGCTTTCTTT
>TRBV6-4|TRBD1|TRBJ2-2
CASSDTDRVGELFF
TGTGCCAGCAGTGACACCGACAGGGTGGGGGAGCTGTTTTTT
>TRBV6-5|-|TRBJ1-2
CASSLRRGSYTF
TGTGCCAGCAGCCTTCGGAGGGGCAGCTACACCTTC
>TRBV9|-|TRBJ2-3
CASTPGGAKGDTQYF
TGTGCCAGCACTCCGGGCGGGGCCAAGGGAGATACGCAGTATTTT
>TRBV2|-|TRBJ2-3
CASSELVVGTQYF
TGTGCCAGCAGTGAACTAGTGGTTGGTACGCAGTATTTT
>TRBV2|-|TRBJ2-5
CASSENPGPQETQYF
TGTGCCAGCAGTGAAAACCCGGGTCCTCAAGAGACCCAGTACTTC
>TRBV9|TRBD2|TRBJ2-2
CASSAGLAIFTGELFF
TGTGCCAGCAGCGCGGGACTAGCGATTTTCACCGGGGAGCTGTTTTTT
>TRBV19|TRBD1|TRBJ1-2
CATTGDSRHYGYTF
TGTGCCACTACCGGGGACAGCAGACACTATGGCTACACCTTC
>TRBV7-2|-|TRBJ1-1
CASSLAPRGGEAFF
TGTGCCAGCAGCTTAGCCCCCCGAGGAGGTGAAGCTTTCTTT
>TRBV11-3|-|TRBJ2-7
CASSLLATYEQYF
TGTGCCAGCAGCCTCCTTGCGACCTACGAGCAGTACTTC
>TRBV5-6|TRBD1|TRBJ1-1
CASSLPQGTGEAFF
TGTGCCAGCAGCTTACCACAGGGGACCGGGGAAGCTTTCTTT
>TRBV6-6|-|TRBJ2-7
CASSRPSTGTKQYF
TGTGCCAGCAGCCGACCTAGTACAGGGACGAAGCAGTACTTC
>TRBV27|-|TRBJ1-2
CASSPTGYYGYTF
TGTGCCAGCAGTCCAACAGGATACTATGGCTACACCTTC